The clone carrying this TCR beta chain was detected ten times or more. Antigen unknown. The diagnoses drew upon clinical symptoms, serum thyroxine and TRAb, thyroid ultrasound and orbital computed tomography. RNA transcripts gave rise to amplified TCR beta CDR3 regions. TCR CDR3 underwent first-round RT-PCR with the HTBI primer set. Using its own MiXCR run on the multiplex PCR reads, TCRdb lists one record per CDR3 protein. The table has 380,000 or so distinct CDR3 sequences, about 20% seen once. The data are from a study of T cells in Graves' hyperthyroidism and ophthalmopathy. Whole-study results and caveats: A model of 13 V-J pairs discriminated ophthalmopathy from stable hyperthyroidism.

The V end was cut by 2 bases, the J end by 8 bases, with 3 bases between. Germline V gives CDR1 MNHNS, CDR2 SASEGT. This CDR3 is 10 amino acids long. Sequenced material: blood. The TCR sequence derives from a woman aged 18-29 years with Graves' hyperthyroidism. The chain is built from TRBV6-1 and TRBJ1-1; D is unresolved. CDR3 in DNA: TGTGCCAGCAGTGAATGGGAAGCTTTCTTT. This encodes CASSEWEAFF.